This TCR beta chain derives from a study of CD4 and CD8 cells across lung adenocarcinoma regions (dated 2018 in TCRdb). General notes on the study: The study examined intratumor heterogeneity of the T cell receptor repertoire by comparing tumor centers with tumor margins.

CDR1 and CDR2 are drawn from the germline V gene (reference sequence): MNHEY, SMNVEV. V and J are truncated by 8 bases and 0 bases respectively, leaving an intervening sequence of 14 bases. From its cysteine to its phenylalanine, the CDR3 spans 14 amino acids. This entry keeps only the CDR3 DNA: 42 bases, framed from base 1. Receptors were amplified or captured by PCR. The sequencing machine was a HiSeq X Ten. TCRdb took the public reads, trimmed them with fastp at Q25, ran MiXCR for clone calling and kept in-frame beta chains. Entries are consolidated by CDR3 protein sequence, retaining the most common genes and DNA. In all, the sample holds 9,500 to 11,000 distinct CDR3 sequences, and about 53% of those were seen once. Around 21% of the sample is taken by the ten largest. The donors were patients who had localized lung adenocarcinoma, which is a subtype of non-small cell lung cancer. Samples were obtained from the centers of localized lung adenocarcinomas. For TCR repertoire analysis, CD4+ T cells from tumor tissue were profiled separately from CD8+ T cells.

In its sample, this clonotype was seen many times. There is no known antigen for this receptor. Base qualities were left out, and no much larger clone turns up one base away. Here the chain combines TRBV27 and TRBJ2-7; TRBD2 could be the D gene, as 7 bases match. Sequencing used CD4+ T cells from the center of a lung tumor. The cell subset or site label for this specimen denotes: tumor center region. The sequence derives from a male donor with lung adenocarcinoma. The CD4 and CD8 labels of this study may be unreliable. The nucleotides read TGTGCCAGCCGCTCGGGGGGCAACTCCTACGAGCAGTACTTC. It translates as CASRSGGNSYEQYF.